This entry features one T cell receptor beta chain sequence. The source of the sample is a study of T cell changes during pregnancy in multiple sclerosis. Only in-frame clones appear in the TCRdb table, and some are missing; sequencing was by immunoSEQ multiplex PCR. Among under 70,000 clones listed, roughly 89% were seen once. The CDR3 spans 13 residues. V gave up 11 bases and J gave up 6 bases; unmatched junction bases: 12. Germline assignment: CDR1 MNHEY and CDR2 SVGAGI. This receptor was obtained from a female donor in good health, enrolled as a control in a pregnancy study. Sequenced material: CD4+ T cells from peripheral blood mononuclear cells, taken after pregnancy. The V and J genes are TRBV6-5 and TRBJ2-7; 8 nucleotides line up with TRBD1. The CDR3 spells CAAGEDRVSEQYF. The CDR3 coding sequence is TGTGCCGCCGGGGAGGACAGGGTTAGCGAGCAGTACTTC.